This entry lists 15 T cell receptor beta chains sequenced from one sample in a study of CD8 T cells in ankylosing spondylitis. Findings of the study overall: A TCR beta motif of several highly homologous variants appeared characteristic of ankylosing spondylitis blood.

Which antigens these TCRs recognize remains unknown. TCRdb reanalysed the 5' RACE reads using MiXCR and keeps one entry per CDR3 protein. The sample has 750,000 to 850,000 distinct CDR3 sequences, about an eighth seen once. Source material: blood, either unsorted or a sorted T cell fraction (not recorded which). The receptor source for this set is a male donor with ankylosing spondylitis.

The chain is built from TRBV4-3 and TRBJ1-4, with 10 bases matching TRBD1. Germline assignment: CDR1 LGHNA and CDR2 YSLEER. The V segment lost 3 bases and the J segment 11 bases; nucleotides outside the gene matches: 6. CDR3 length: 14 residues. CDR3 in DNA: TGCGCCAGCAGCCAGAACGGACAGGGGGACAAACTGTTTTTT. It encodes CASSQNGQGDKLFF.

This clonotype was observed a few times. The chain links TRBV6-2 or TRBV6-3 to TRBJ2-1; TRBD2 aligns across 8 bases. Germline assignment: CDR1 MNHEY and CDR2 SVGEGT. This CDR3 is built from 18 residues. Unmatched junction bases numbered 14, after V lost 7 bases and J lost 0 bases. The DNA for the CDR3 is TGTGCCAGCACCAAACCCAGGACTAGCTCCAGCTCCTACAATGAGCAGTTCTTC. Protein product: CASTKPRTSSSSYNEQFF.

The CDR3 nucleotides read TGTGCCAGCAGTCAGTCTTTCGCGAACACCGGGGAGCTGTTTTTT. Protein product: CASSQSFANTGELFF. The chain couples TRBV27 to TRBJ2-2; D gene unclear. CDR1 MNHEY and CDR2 SMNVEV come from the germline V gene (reference sequence). V was clipped by 5 bases and J by 0 bases, with 10 bases between them. This CDR3 contains 15 residues.

This clonotype was seen many times. The rearrangement links TRBV12-3 or TRBV12-4 to TRBJ2-7; the match to TRBD1 covers 7 bases. J gave up 2 bases and V 5 bases, and 9 bases lay outside the gene matches. The CDR3 is made up of 15 amino acids. The CDR3 protein is CASSPTSGQTYEQYF. Here the CDR3 DNA reads TGTGCCAGCAGTCCGACCTCGGGACAGACCTACGAGCAGTACTTC.

The sample holds many counts of this clonotype. The gene calls are TRBV5-1 and TRBJ2-7, with 8 bases that match TRBD1. The CDR3 length is 15 residues. V gave up 5 bases and J gave up 7 bases; unmatched junction bases: 14. Germline CDR1 and CDR2: SGHRS and YFSETQ. CDR3 loop: CASSRTGTGGEEQYF. The CDR3 DNA reads as TGCGCCAGCAGTCGGACCGGGACAGGAGGGGAGGAGCAGTACTTC.

The table lists this clonotype with a few counts. V and J are TRBV11-1 and TRBJ1-2; TRBD1 might be the D (5 bases). CDR1 SGHAT and CDR2 FQDESV come from the germline V gene (reference sequence). Trimming pared 5 bases from V and 2 bases from J, leaving 18 bases between. CDR3 size: 16 residues. CDR3 sequence (DNA): TGTGCCAGCAGCCCCTACCAGGGCCAGCGGAACTATGGCTACACCTTC. This encodes CASSPYQGQRNYGYTF.

This clonotype occurred a few times. The J gene is TRBJ2-7, the V gene TRBV6-5; 12 nucleotides align to TRBD1. Germline assignment: CDR1 MNHEY and CDR2 SVGAGI. This CDR3 region has 17 residues. The trim removed 3 bases at V and 5 bases at J, leaving 11 bases unmatched. CDR3 region: CASSYWDWGQGANEQYF. The CDR3 DNA reads as TGTGCCAGCAGTTATTGGGATTGGGGACAGGGGGCTAACGAGCAGTACTTC.

V is TRBV4-3 and J is TRBJ1-2; 10 bases are shared with TRBD1. The CDR3 runs 15 residues. Germline V gene sequence: CDR1 LGHNA, CDR2 YSLEER. The V and J ends lost 8 bases and 3 bases, in that order; junction bases with no gene match: 9. As DNA, the CDR3 is TGCGCCAGCCGCTTCGGAGGGACAGGGGACTATGGCTACACCTTC. Translated, it gives CASRFGGTGDYGYTF.

V gene TRBV6-5 combines with J gene TRBJ2-5; maybe TRBD1 (6 bases). Germline CDR1 and CDR2: MNHEY and SVGAGI. Trimming took off 2 bases at V and 1 base at J, with 17 bases between the two ends. The CDR3 length is 17 residues. The CDR3 protein is CASSYDGTSHSQETQYF. The DNA of the CDR3 is TGTGCCAGCAGTTACGACGGGACATCCCATTCCCAAGAGACCCAGTACTTC.

The table lists this clonotype with a few counts. For the CDR3, the DNA is TGTGCCAGCAGCTTTATCCGGACTAGCGGGGGGGCCGGCAAAAACATTCAGTACTTC. It yields the protein CASSFIRTSGGAGKNIQYF. J is TRBJ2-4 and V is TRBV11-2, with 15 bases that match TRBD2. The CDR3 is made up of 19 amino acids. Germline lookup yields CDR1 SGHAT and CDR2 FQNNGV. Losses at the gene ends were 3 bases for V and 3 bases for J; bases not matched to a gene: 9.

This clonotype was recorded many times. The chain has TRBV27 and TRBJ1-6, with D unclear. The length of the CDR3 is 13 residues. CDR1 MNHEY and CDR2 SMNVEV come from the germline V gene (reference sequence). Trimming removed 4 bases from V and 8 bases from J, with 9 bases in between. The CDR3 nucleotides are TGTGCCAGCAGTTCCGTCTGGGATTCACCCCTCCACTTT. It specifies CASSSVWDSPLHF.

J is TRBJ2-7 and V is TRBV5-1; D may correspond to TRBD1 or TRBD2 (5 bases each). This CDR3 is 14 amino acids long. Deletions cut 3 bases from V and 0 bases from J, with 10 bases between. The germline V gene encodes CDR1 SGHRS and CDR2 YFSETQ. CDR3 sequence reads: CASSWSGTSYEQYF. CDR3 nucleotides: TGCGCCAGCAGCTGGTCCGGGACCTCCTACGAGCAGTACTTC.

V and J are TRBV20-1 and TRBJ2-7; the D gene could be TRBD1 or TRBD2 (5 bases each). The CDR3 is 13 residues long. The germline V gene has CDR1 DFQATT and CDR2 SNEGSKA (reference sequence). Trimming shortened V by 5 bases and J by 0 bases, and 11 bases separated the two germline ends. The CDR3 loop reads CSADRDGSYEQYF. CDR3 coding DNA: TGCAGTGCTGACCGGGACGGCTCCTACGAGCAGTACTTC.

This clonotype was found many times. V is TRBV10-3 and J is TRBJ2-5, with 12 bases matching TRBD2. CDR1 is ENHRY, CDR2 SYGVKD, per germline. The CDR3 has 17 residues. V shed 4 bases and J 3 bases; nucleotides not matched to a gene: 9. CDR3 region: CAISGSSGRGMEETQYF. Here the CDR3 DNA reads TGTGCCATCAGTGGATCTAGCGGGAGGGGAATGGAAGAGACCCAGTACTTC.

This clonotype was recorded a few times. The rearrangement links TRBV7-2 to TRBJ2-7; TRBD1 is a possible D gene (5 bases). Germline V lookup: CDR1 SGHTA, CDR2 FQGNSA. The V gene lost 5 bases and the J gene lost 2 bases, with 16 bases spanning the gap. This CDR3 region has 15 residues. In nucleotides, the CDR3 is TGTGCCAGCAGCCGACAGACCCCCATCCCCTACGAGCAGTACTTC. This gives the protein CASSRQTPIPYEQYF.